This entry lists 28 T cell receptor beta chains sequenced from one sample in a study of radiation and T cells in renal cell carcinoma. Method: immunoSEQ multiplex PCR; TCRdb's copy keeps in-frame clones and lacks some. The data hold over 60,000 clones, with 65% to 90% observed a single time. Noted time point: blood 2 weeks post-SBRT. Treatment: 15 Gy SBRT to primary tumor, nephrectomy 4 weeks later. Sequences were derived from blood, sampled from a patient whose treatment included radiotherapy and nephrectomy. Receptors were obtained from a woman aged 45-65 years with renal cell carcinoma.

The rearrangement links TRBV18 to TRBJ1-3; D is ambiguous. V was pared by 2 bases and J by 0 bases, with 11 bases between. Per the germline V gene, CDR1 is KGHSH and CDR2 is LQKENI. This CDR3 contains 16 residues. CDR3 DNA sequence: TGTGCCAGCTCACCATCGGCAGGCAGCTCTGGAAACACCATATATTTT. This sequence encodes CASSPSAGSSGNTIYF.

The rearrangement joins TRBV7-8 to TRBJ2-7; TRBD1 or TRBD2 may be the D gene (5 bases each). The CDR3 length is 14 residues. Trimming shortened V by 7 bases and J by 1 base, and 14 bases separated the two germline ends. Germline values: CDR1 SGHVS, CDR2 FQNEAQ. The CDR3 bases are TGTGCCAGCACCATGAGGGGCACTTCCTACGAGCAGTACTTC. This translates into CASTMRGTSYEQYF.

This CDR3 reads CASSSARQGVLNEQFF. In DNA form, the CDR3 reads TGTGCCAGCAGCTCAGCCCGACAGGGGGTTCTCAATGAGCAGTTCTTC. The chain links TRBV5-4 to TRBJ2-1; 9 bases match TRBD1. The CDR3 loop spans 16 amino acids. CDR1 is SGHNT and CDR2 is YYREEE in the germline V gene (reference sequence). Trimming removed 3 bases from V and 6 bases from J; junction bases left unmatched: 10.

The V call is TRBV5-1, the J call TRBJ1-2, with no clear D. The CDR3 contains 14 residues. V was cut by 4 bases and J by 6 bases, with 16 bases left in between. Looked up from germline, CDR1 is SGHRS and CDR2 is YFSETQ. For the CDR3, the DNA is TGCGCCAGCAGCCTACTCCAGGACGGGGATGGCTACACCTTC. Encoded protein: CASSLLQDGDGYTF.

The chain uses TRBV5-4 and TRBJ2-2; no definite D call. The CDR3 contains 15 residues. The germline V gene encodes CDR1 SGHNT and CDR2 YYREEE (reference sequence). V lost 0 bases and J 2 bases, leaving 8 bases between the germline ends. The chain's CDR3 is CASSLDPGNTGELFF. The DNA for the CDR3 is TGTGCCAGCAGCTTGGACCCGGGCAACACCGGGGAGCTGTTTTTT.

This clone was counted between two and nine times. The chain carries TRBV7-2 and TRBJ2-2; 8 bases map to TRBD1. V was clipped by 0 bases and J by 2 bases; unmatched bases: 2. The CDR3 has 16 amino acids. Germline values: CDR1 SGHTA, CDR2 FQGNSA. CDR3: CASSLAGQGNTGELFF. CDR3 nucleotides: TGTGCCAGCAGCTTAGCCGGACAGGGTAACACCGGGGAGCTGTTTTTT.

The gene calls are TRBV14 and TRBJ2-5; TRBD2 is a possible D gene (5 bases). Germline lookup yields CDR1 SGHDN and CDR2 FVKESK. The V end lost 3 bases, the J end lost 3 bases, and 14 bases lay between the germline ends. This CDR3 is built from 15 residues. This CDR3 is CASSHMTREEETQYF. The CDR3 bases are TGTGCCAGCAGCCACATGACCCGGGAAGAAGAGACCCAGTACTTC. The complete variable domain, with remaining parts taken from reference TRBV14 and TRBJ2-5, reads EAGVTQFPSHSVIEKGQTVTLRCDPISGHDNLYWYRRVMGKEIKFLLHFVKESKQDESGMPNNRFLAERTGGTYSTLKVQPAELEDSGVYFCASSHMTREEETQYFGPGTRLLVL.

This chain connects TRBV7-2 to TRBJ2-3, with 7 bases that match TRBD2. The J segment lost 2 bases and the V segment lost 5 bases, leaving 4 bases of the junction unmatched. Germline V lookup: CDR1 SGHTA, CDR2 FQGNSA. This CDR3 region has 14 residues. CDR3 coding DNA: TGTGCCAGCAGCCCGGGGGGTAACACAGATACGCAGTATTTT. Protein: CASSPGGNTDTQYF.

The gene calls are TRBV2 and TRBJ2-2; D uncertain. The V and J ends lost 1 base and 1 base respectively, with 7 bases between them. The CDR3 loop spans 15 amino acids. Germline CDR1 and CDR2: SNHLY and FYNNEI. This CDR3 reads CASSEENLNTGELFF. CDR3 DNA sequence: TGTGCCAGCAGTGAAGAAAATCTGAACACCGGGGAGCTGTTTTTT.

The rearrangement joins TRBV13 to TRBJ2-1; TRBD1 aligns across 9 bases. J lost 12 bases, V lost 4 bases, and 10 bases had no gene match. This CDR3 comprises 14 residues. Germline V gene data show CDR1 as PRHDT and CDR2 as FYEKMQ (reference sequence). The CDR3 loop is CASSSGQGRVGQFF. The CDR3 DNA reads as TGTGCCAGCAGCTCCGGACAGGGGAGGGTTGGGCAGTTCTTC. The full variable domain, completed using reference TRBV13 and TRBJ2-1, is AAGVIQSPRHLIKEKRETATLKCYPIPRHDTVYWYQQGPGQDPQFLISFYEKMQSDKGSIPDRFSAQQFSDYHSELNMSSLELGDSALYFCASSSGQGRVGQFFGPGTRLTVL.

This chain joins TRBV5-6 and TRBJ1-1; D perhaps matches TRBD1 (5 bases). The CDR3 has 14 amino acids. Trimming shortened V by 0 bases and J by 1 base, and 7 bases separated the two germline ends. CDR1 and CDR2 from the germline V gene are SGHDT and YYEEEE. CDR3 region: CASSLGTRNTEAFF. CDR3 sequence (DNA): TGTGCCAGCAGCTTGGGGACACGGAACACTGAAGCTTTCTTT.

With respect to this clone: The germline gene is not matched at one end of the junction; a read error may be the cause. The gene calls are TRBV7-2 and TRBJ2-1; 11 bases line up with TRBD2. Per the germline V gene, CDR1 is SGHTA and CDR2 is FQGNSA. This CDR3 is 14 amino acids long. The CDR3: CASSVAGGLDEQFF. The CDR3 DNA reads TGTGCCAGCAGCGTAGCGGGGGGGTTGGATGAGCAGTTCTTC.

This chain uses TRBV5-8 with TRBJ2-2; D possibly corresponds to TRBD1 (8 bases). The CDR3 is 15 amino acids. Trimming cost V 0 bases and J 6 bases, with 12 bases left between them. Germline V CDR1 and CDR2: SGHTS, YDEGEE. The CDR3: CASSLEQGGAGELFF. In nucleotides, the CDR3 is TGTGCCAGCAGCTTGGAACAGGGGGGGGCCGGGGAGCTGTTTTTT. Full variable domain (rest looked up from reference TRBV5-8 and TRBJ2-2): EAGVTQSPTHLIKTRGQQATLRCSPISGHTSVYWYQQALGLGLQFLLWYDEGEERNRGNFPPRFSGRQFPNYSSELNVNALELEDSALYLCASSLEQGGAGELFFGEGSRLTVL.

The chain recombines TRBV19 with TRBJ2-1, with D possibly matching TRBD2 (6 bases). The CDR3 is 14 residues long. Germline V gene sequence: CDR1 LNHDA, CDR2 SQIVND (reference sequence). With 5 bases removed from V and 0 bases from J, the gap between germline ends came to 8 bases. Written as DNA, the CDR3 is TGTGCCAGTAGTGGGACTCGCTCCTACAATGAGCAGTTCTTC. Residues: CASSGTRSYNEQFF.

This chain links TRBV18 with TRBJ1-2, with D possibly being TRBD1 (5 bases). Germline V gene data show CDR1 as KGHSH and CDR2 as LQKENI. V shed 3 bases and J shed 2 bases, with 7 bases lying between them. The CDR3 spans 13 residues. CDR3 in DNA: TGTGCCAGCTCACCTCGACAGAACTATGGCTACACCTTC. This gives the protein CASSPRQNYGYTF. Full variable domain (remainder filled in from reference TRBV18 and TRBJ1-2): NAGVMQNPRHLVRRRGQEARLRCSPMKGHSHVYWYRQLPEEGLKFMVYLQKENIIDESGMPKERFSAEFPKEGPSILRIQQVVRGDSAAYFCASSPRQNYGYTFGSGTRLTVV.

The chain recombines TRBV7-9 with TRBJ1-5, with TRBD1 matching over 7 bases. Unmatched junction bases numbered 11, after V lost 5 bases and J lost 7 bases. CDR3 length: 15 residues. In germline, CDR1 is SEHNR, CDR2 FQNEAQ (reference sequence). The DNA of the CDR3 is TGTGCCAGCAGCCCAGGGGGAGGGGCCGGGCAGCCCCAGCATTTT. Translated, it gives CASSPGGGAGQPQHF. The complete variable domain, with remaining parts taken from reference TRBV7-9 and TRBJ1-5, reads DTGVSQNPRHKITKRGQNVTFRCDPISEHNRLYWYRQTLGQGPEFLTYFQNEAQLEKSRLLSDRFSAERPKGSFSTLEIQRTEQGDSAMYLCASSPGGGAGQPQHFGDGTRLSIL.

This sequence joins TRBV5-1 and TRBJ1-2; D is unclear. This CDR3 spans 13 amino acids. V was cut by 2 bases and J by 2 bases, with 7 bases left in between. From germline, CDR1 is SGHRS and CDR2 YFSETQ. CDR3 residues: CASSFQANYGYTF. CDR3 sequence (DNA): TGCGCCAGCAGCTTCCAGGCGAACTATGGCTACACCTTC.

The chain couples TRBV9 to TRBJ1-3; possible D gene TRBD1, 6 bases. CDR3 length: 14 amino acids. Germline values: CDR1 SGDLS, CDR2 YYNGEE. Trimming removed 3 bases at V and 0 bases at J, with 7 bases between. The CDR3 here is CASSGDNSGNTIYF. The CDR3 coding sequence is TGTGCCAGCAGCGGGGACAACTCTGGAAACACCATATATTTT. Using reference TRBV9 and TRBJ1-3 for the parts outside the CDR3, the full variable domain is DSGVTQTPKHLITATGQRVTLRCSPRSGDLSVYWYQQSLDQGLQFLIQYYNGEERAKGNILERFSAQQFPDLHSELNLSSLELGDSALYFCASSGDNSGNTIYFGEGSWLTVV.

The J gene is TRBJ1-1, the V gene TRBV5-8; the D gene is possibly TRBD1 (5 bases). This CDR3 region has 14 residues. CDR1 SGHTS and CDR2 YDEGEE come from the germline V gene. V shed 4 bases and J shed 3 bases, with 13 bases lying between them. CDR3 region: CASSQGRAYTEAFF. The CDR3 nucleotides read TGTGCCAGCAGCCAGGGCCGGGCTTACACTGAAGCTTTCTTT.

The chain employs TRBV18 and TRBJ1-2, with no clear D. The length of the CDR3 is 14 residues. The germline V gene has CDR1 KGHSH and CDR2 LQKENI. Trimming cost V 2 bases and J 3 bases, with 10 bases left between them. CDR3 nucleotide sequence: TGTGCCAGCTCACCAGGGCCCTCGGACTATGGCTACACCTTC. Protein: CASSPGPSDYGYTF.

In nucleotides, the CDR3 is TGCGCCAGCGGGGGAGTAGGGGCAGGAAGGTCGACCACTGAAGCTTTCTTT. Translating it yields CASGGVGAGRSTTEAFF. The rearrangement links TRBV23-1 to TRBJ1-1, with D perhaps TRBD1 (5 bases). TRBV23-1 is treated as an ORF (open reading frame) with a function not yet certain. This CDR3 is built from 17 residues. V lost 8 bases, J lost 4 bases, and 26 bases lay in between.

This chain uses TRBV4-1 with TRBJ1-5; a possible D gene is TRBD1 (6 bases). With 4 bases removed from V and 5 bases from J, the gap between germline ends came to 18 bases. The CDR3 consists of 16 residues. Germline assignment: CDR1 MGHRA and CDR2 YSYEKL. This CDR3 reads CASSLTQGWGDQPQHF. The CDR3 coding sequence is TGCGCCAGCAGCCTAACACAGGGTTGGGGCGATCAGCCCCAGCATTTT.

The CDR3 loop is CASSQGQGDYEQYF. In DNA, the CDR3 is TGTGCCAGCAGCCAGGGACAGGGGGACTACGAGCAGTACTTC. This chain joins TRBV4-2 and TRBJ2-7, with 11 bases aligning to TRBD1. V trimming: 3 bases; J trimming: 3 bases; junction bases outside the gene matches: 1. CDR3 length equals 14 residues. Germline CDR1 is LGHNA and CDR2 is YNFKEQ.

This chain uses TRBV10-3 with TRBJ2-1; 11 nucleotides line up with TRBD1. After removal of 6 bases from V and 6 bases from J, the junction contained 7 bases not matched to a gene. CDR3 size: 15 residues. Germline-derived CDR1 and CDR2 are ENHRY and SYGVKD. CDR3 bases: TGTGCCATCAGGGCTCCGGGACAGGGGGTCAATGAGCAGTTCTTC. It is translated as CAIRAPGQGVNEQFF.

This chain links TRBV7-9 with TRBJ2-7; 9 bases align to TRBD1. The CDR3 is 17 amino acids. V shed 5 bases, J shed 5 bases, and the junction held 16 bases outside the gene matches. The V gene's germline CDR1 is SEHNR and CDR2 FQNEAQ (reference sequence). This chain's CDR3 is CASSRSLGRDRADEQYF. The CDR3 DNA is TGTGCCAGCAGCCGCTCCCTCGGTCGGGACAGGGCCGACGAGCAGTACTTC.

This chain links TRBV5-1 with TRBJ2-3, with TRBD2 identical over 8 bases. The CDR3 runs 15 residues. CDR1 is SGHRS, CDR2 YFSETQ, per germline. After removal of 0 bases from V and 3 bases from J, the junction contained 3 bases not matched to a gene. This chain's CDR3 is CASSLAPSGTDTQYF. For the CDR3, the DNA is TGCGCCAGCAGCTTGGCGCCTAGCGGGACAGATACGCAGTATTTT.

The chain combines TRBV5-1 with TRBJ2-3; tentatively, D is TRBD2 (5 bases). Germline V gene lookup returns CDR1 SGHRS and CDR2 YFSETQ. The CDR3 has 16 amino acids. V was pared by 4 bases and J by 2 bases, with 17 bases between. CDR3 residues: CASSPLPGKNTDTQYF. The CDR3 DNA reads TGCGCCAGCAGCCCGCTTCCCGGGAAAAACACAGATACGCAGTATTTT.

V and J are TRBV6-6 and TRBJ1-3, with D perhaps matching TRBD1 (5 bases). Germline V gene sequence: CDR1 MNHNY, CDR2 SVGAGI (reference sequence). V lost 6 bases and J lost 2, with 11 bases in between. This CDR3 has 14 residues. CDR3 residues: CASRFGGTGNTIYF. The CDR3, as DNA: TGTGCCAGCAGGTTTGGGGGGACTGGAAACACCATATATTTT.